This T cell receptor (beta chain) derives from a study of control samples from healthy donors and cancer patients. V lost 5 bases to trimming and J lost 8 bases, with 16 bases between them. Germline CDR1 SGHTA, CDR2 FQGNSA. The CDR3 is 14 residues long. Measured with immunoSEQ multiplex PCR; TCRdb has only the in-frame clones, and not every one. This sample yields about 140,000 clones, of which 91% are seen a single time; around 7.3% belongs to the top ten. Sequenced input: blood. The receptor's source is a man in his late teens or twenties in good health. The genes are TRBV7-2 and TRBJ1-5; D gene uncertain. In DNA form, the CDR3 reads TGTGCCAGCAGCGACCGACGGACCCTGGAGCCCCAGCATTTT. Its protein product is CASSDRRTLEPQHF.